A single sample is the source of the 2 T cell receptor beta chains below, sequenced in a study of blood T cells in healthy people across ages. It was with a sample-barcoded 5' primer and a J-beta primer mix that a second PCR of about 6 to 11 cycles was run. One entry per CDR3 protein results from TCRdb running MiXCR on the 5' RACE reads. The profile covers around 1,600,000 distinct CDR3 sequences, with 35% to 45% appearing a single time and approximately 4.1% taken by the ten largest. The sample was blood. The source is a young woman in good health.

V and J are TRBV9 and TRBJ1-6; a weak D match, TRBD1 (6 bases). The CDR3 loop spans 17 amino acids. The V gene lost 1 base and the J gene lost 5 bases, with 16 bases spanning the gap. Germline CDR1 reads SGDLS; CDR2 reads YYNGEE. CDR3 loop: CASSVYLTGPNNSPLHF. The DNA for the CDR3 is TGTGCCAGCAGCGTATACTTGACAGGTCCCAATAATTCACCCCTCCACTTT.

The chain has TRBV12-3 or TRBV12-4 and TRBJ1-2; TRBD1 agrees at 9 bases. V shed 5 bases and J 6 bases; nucleotides not matched to a gene: 28. The CDR3 length is 21 residues. CDR3 region: CASSLYARGTGQNRKVDGYTF. CDR3 bases: TGTGCCAGCAGTCTTTATGCTCGGGGGACAGGGCAAAATCGAAAAGTTGATGGCTACACCTTC.